This TCR beta chain comes out of a study of blood T cell repertoires in COVID-19. Trimming took 6 bases from V and 1 from J, leaving 3 bases between them. This CDR3 is 11 amino acids long. Germline V gene data show CDR1 as KGHSH and CDR2 as LQKENI. This clone has only one observation. The table came from immunoSEQ multiplex PCR; TCRdb's copy has only in-frame clones and leaves some out. The sample records 250,000 to 400,000 clones, approximately 88% being singletons. Sequencing was carried out using peripheral blood. The clonotype originates from a woman aged 30 to 39 with COVID-19, enrolled during active disease. This chain uses TRBV18 with TRBJ2-5; no clear D. The CDR3 DNA is TGTGCCAGCTCTCGCCAAGAGACCCAGTACTTC. Amino acids: CASSRQETQYF.